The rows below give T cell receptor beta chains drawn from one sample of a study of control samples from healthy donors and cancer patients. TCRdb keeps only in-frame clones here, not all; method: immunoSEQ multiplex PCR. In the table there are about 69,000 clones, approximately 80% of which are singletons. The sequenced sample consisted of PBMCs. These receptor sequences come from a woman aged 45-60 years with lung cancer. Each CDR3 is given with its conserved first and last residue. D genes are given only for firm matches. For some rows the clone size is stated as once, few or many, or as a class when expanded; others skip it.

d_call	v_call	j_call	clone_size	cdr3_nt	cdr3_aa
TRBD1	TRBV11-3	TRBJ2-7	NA	TGTGCCAGCAGCCAAGGACAGGGGGCATCCTACGAGCAGTACTTC	CASSQGQGASYEQYF
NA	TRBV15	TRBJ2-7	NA	TGTGCCACCAGCAGAGGCCAGGGGTACTACGAGCAGTACTTC	CATSRGQGYYEQYF
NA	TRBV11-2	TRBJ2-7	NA	TGTGCCAGCAGCTTAGACCAGACAGCGCCTTCCTACGAGCAGTACTTC	CASSLDQTAPSYEQYF
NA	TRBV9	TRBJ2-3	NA	TGTGCCAGCGGCTCTGCAGATACGCAGTATTTT	CASGSADTQYF
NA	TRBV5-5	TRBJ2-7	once	TGTGCCAGCAGCTTCGGACCCGCTCAATTCAGCTCCTACGAGCAGTACTTC	CASSFGPAQFSSYEQYF
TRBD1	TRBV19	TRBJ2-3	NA	TGTGCCAGTAGTATAGAACCTGACAGGGCGACAGATACGCAGTATTTT	CASSIEPDRATDTQYF
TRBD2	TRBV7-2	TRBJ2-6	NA	TGTGCCAGTGGGACTAGCGGGCCCTCTGGGGCCAACGTCCTGACTTTC	CASGTSGPSGANVLTF
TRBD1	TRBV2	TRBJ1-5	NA	TGTGCCAGCAGCCTACAGGGGGCAACTCAGCCCCAGCATTTT	CASSLQGATQPQHF
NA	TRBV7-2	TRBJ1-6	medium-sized	TGTGCCAGCAGCTTCAGGCTTAATTCACCCCTCCACTTT	CASSFRLNSPLHF
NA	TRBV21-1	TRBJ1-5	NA	TGTGCCAGCAGCAAGCGAAGGGCGGAAGGTCAGCCCCAGCATTTT	CASSKRRAEGQPQHF
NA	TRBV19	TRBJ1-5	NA	TGTGCCAGTAGTATAGATCGAACCCTAGCCAGCAATCAGCCCCAGCATTTT	CASSIDRTLASNQPQHF
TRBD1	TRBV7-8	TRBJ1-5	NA	TGTGCCAGCAGCTTAGGTGGACAGGGTTACAATCAGCCCCAGCATTTT	CASSLGGQGYNQPQHF
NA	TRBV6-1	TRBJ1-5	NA	TGTGCCAGCAGTCCAGGGTGGAACAATCAGCCCCAGCATTTT	CASSPGWNNQPQHF
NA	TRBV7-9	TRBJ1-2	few	TGTGCCAGCAGCGGAATGGGTCCCTCGCTCGGCTATGGCTACACCTTC	CASSGMGPSLGYGYTF
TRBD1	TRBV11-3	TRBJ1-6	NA	TGTGCCAGCAGCTCACAGGGGGTCGTTGGGTCACCCCTCCACTTT	CASSSQGVVGSPLHF
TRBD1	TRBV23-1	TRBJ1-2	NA	TGCGCCACCCAGGGACAGGGGGCGGATGGCTACACCTTC	CATQGQGADGYTF
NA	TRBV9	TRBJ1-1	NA	TGTGCCAGCAGTACGGGACAGAACACTGAAGCTTTCTTT	CASSTGQNTEAFF
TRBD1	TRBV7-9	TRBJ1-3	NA	TGTGCCAGCAGCTTATCTACAGGGGTCTCTGGAAACACCATATATTTT	CASSLSTGVSGNTIYF
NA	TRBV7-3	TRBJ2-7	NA	TGTGCCAGCAGCTTAACGAGCGCGGGCCACGAGCAGTACTTC	CASSLTSAGHEQYF
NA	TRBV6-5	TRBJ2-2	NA	TGTGCCAGCAGTCAAATAGGGGGGAACACCGGGGAGCTGTTTTTT	CASSQIGGNTGELFF
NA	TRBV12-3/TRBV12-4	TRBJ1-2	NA	TGTGCCAGCAGTTTGAGGGACTCCTATGGCTACACCTTC	CASSLRDSYGYTF
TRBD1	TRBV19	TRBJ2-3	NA	TGTGCCAGCCGGGACAGGGGAACAGATACGCAGTATTTT	CASRDRGTDTQYF
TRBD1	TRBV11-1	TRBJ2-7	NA	TGTGCCAGCAGCTTAGACCGGGACAGGGGAGAGCAGTACTTC	CASSLDRDRGEQYF
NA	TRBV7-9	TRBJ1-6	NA	TGTGCCAGCAGCCGGGACGGTTATAATTCACCCCTCCACTTT	CASSRDGYNSPLHF
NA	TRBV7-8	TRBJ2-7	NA	TGTGCCAGCAGCTTAGTGAGGTCCGAGCAGTACTTC	CASSLVRSEQYF
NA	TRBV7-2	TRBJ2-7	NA	TGTGCCAGCAGCCAACGGACCTCTACTCGATACGAGCAGTACTTC	CASSQRTSTRYEQYF
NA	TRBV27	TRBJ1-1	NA	TGTGCCAGCAGTTTAAACAGGGCGAACACTGAAGCTTTCTTT	CASSLNRANTEAFF
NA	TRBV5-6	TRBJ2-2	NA	TGTGCCAGCAGCTGGGGGAACACCGGGGAGCTGTTTTTT	CASSWGNTGELFF
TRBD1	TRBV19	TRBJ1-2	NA	TGTGCCAGTAGTATCCTCTCGGTAGCAGGGGGTAATGGCTACACCTTC	CASSILSVAGGNGYTF
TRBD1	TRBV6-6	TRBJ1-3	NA	TGTGCCAGCAGTCCTATGGACAGGGGACCCTCTGGAAACACCATATATTTT	CASSPMDRGPSGNTIYF
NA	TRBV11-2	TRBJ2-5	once	TGTGCCAGCAGCCTCGTCGGGGGGCTAGTGGAGACCCAGTACTTC	CASSLVGGLVETQYF
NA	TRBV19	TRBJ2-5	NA	TGTGCCAGTAGTATGGACCCCAGAGGGGAGACCCAGTACTTC	CASSMDPRGETQYF